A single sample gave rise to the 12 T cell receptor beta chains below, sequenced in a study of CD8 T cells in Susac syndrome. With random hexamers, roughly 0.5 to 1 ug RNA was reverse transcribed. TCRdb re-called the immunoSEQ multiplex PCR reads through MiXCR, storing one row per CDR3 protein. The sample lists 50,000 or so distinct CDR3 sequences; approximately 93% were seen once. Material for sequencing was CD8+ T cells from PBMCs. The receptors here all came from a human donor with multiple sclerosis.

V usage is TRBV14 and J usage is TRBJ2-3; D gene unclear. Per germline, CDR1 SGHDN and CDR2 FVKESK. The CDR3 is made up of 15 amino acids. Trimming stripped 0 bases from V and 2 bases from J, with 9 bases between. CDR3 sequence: CASSQDWDITDTQYF. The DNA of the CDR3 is TGTGCCAGCAGCCAAGATTGGGATATCACAGATACGCAGTATTTT.

In nucleotides, the CDR3 is TGTGCCAGCAGCTTAAAAGGCGGGGACACTGAAGCTTTCTTT. It codes for CASSLKGGDTEAFF. The chain carries TRBV5-6 and TRBJ1-1; no clear D. The CDR3 spans 14 residues. The V and J ends lost 2 bases and 3 bases respectively, with 11 bases between them. The germline V gene encodes CDR1 SGHDT and CDR2 YYEEEE.

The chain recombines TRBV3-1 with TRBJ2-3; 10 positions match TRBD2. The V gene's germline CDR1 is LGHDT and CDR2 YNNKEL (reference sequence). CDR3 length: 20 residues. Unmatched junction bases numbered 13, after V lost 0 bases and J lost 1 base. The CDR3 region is CASSQDERLASGGGTDTQYF. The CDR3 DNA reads TGTGCCAGCAGCCAAGATGAGCGTTTGGCTAGCGGGGGAGGCACAGATACGCAGTATTTT.

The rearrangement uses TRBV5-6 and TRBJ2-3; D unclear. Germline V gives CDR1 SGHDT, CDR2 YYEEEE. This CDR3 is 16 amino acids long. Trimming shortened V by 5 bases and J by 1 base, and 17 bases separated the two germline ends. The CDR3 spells CASRPKHYLRTDTQYF. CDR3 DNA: TGTGCCAGCAGGCCTAAGCACTACCTTCGCACAGATACGCAGTATTTT. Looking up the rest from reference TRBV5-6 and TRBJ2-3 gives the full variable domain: DAGVTQSPTHLIKTRGQQVTLRCSPKSGHDTVSWYQQALGQGPQFIFQYYEEEERQRGNFPDRFSGHQFPNYSSELNVNALLLGDSALYLCASRPKHYLRTDTQYFGPGTRLTVL.

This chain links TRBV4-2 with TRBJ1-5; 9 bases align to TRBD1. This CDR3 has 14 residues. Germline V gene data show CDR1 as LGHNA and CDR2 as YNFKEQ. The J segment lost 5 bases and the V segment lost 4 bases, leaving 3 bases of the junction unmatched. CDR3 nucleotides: TGTGCCAGCAGCCTACAGGGGGCGCATCAGCCCCAGCATTTT. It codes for CASSLQGAHQPQHF.

The CDR3 here is CASSATDGTNLSGANVLTF. The CDR3 DNA sequence: TGTGCCAGCAGCGCAACGGACGGAACAAACCTCTCTGGGGCCAACGTCCTGACTTTC. The V and J genes are TRBV2 and TRBJ2-6; no firm D call. The germline CDR1 and CDR2 sequences are SNHLY and FYNNEI. Trimming cost V 6 bases and J 0 bases, with 21 bases left between them. The CDR3 runs 19 residues.

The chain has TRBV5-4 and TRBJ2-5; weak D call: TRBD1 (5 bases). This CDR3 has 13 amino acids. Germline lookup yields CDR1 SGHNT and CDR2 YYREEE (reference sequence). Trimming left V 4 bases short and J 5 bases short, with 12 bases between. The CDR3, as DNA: TGTGCCAGCAGCGACCCTGACAGCGAGACCCAGTACTTC. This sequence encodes CASSDPDSETQYF.

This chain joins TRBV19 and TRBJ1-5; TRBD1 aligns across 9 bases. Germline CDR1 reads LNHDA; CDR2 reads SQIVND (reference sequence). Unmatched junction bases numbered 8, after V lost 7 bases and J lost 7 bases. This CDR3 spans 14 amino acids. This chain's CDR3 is CASTIGQGRQPQHF. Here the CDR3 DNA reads TGTGCCAGTACCATCGGACAGGGGCGGCAGCCCCAGCATTTT.

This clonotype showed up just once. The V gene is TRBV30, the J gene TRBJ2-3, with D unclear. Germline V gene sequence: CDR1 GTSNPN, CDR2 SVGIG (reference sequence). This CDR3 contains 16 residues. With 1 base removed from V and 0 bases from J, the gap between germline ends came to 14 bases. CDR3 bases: TGTGCCTGGAGTGGATTCGTTATCCCTAGCACAGATACGCAGTATTTT. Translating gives CAWSGFVIPSTDTQYF.

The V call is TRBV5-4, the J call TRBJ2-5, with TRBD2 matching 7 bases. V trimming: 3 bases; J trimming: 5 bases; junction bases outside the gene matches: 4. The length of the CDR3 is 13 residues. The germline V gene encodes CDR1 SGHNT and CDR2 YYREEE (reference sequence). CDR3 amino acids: CASSWGGLETQYF. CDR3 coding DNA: TGTGCCAGCAGCTGGGGAGGGCTTGAGACCCAGTACTTC.

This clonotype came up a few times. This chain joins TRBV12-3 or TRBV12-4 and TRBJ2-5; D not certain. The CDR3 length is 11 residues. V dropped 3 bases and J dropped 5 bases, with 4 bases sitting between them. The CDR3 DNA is TGTGCCAGCAGTTTCCGGGAGACCCAGTACTTC. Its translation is CASSFRETQYF.

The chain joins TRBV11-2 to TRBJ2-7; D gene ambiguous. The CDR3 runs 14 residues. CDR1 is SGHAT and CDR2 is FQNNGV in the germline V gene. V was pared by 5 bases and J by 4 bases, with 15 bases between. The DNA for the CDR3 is TGTGCCAGCAGCCCAACACCGTTCGGATACGAGCAGTACTTC. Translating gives CASSPTPFGYEQYF.